A selection of T cell receptor beta chains follows, all from one sample in a study of regulatory T cells in long-lasting Graves disease. TCRdb re-called the multiplex PCR reads through MiXCR, storing one row per CDR3 protein. The profile shows 350,000 to 450,000 distinct CDR3 sequences, 15% of them singletons. The sample was also reused in another study, on T cells in Graves' hyperthyroidism and ophthalmopathy.

The sample here was peripheral blood mononuclear cells (PBMCs), taken at new diagnosis, from a patient treated with antithyroid drugs. All receptors come from a woman aged 40 to 50 with Graves disease. The conserved cysteine and the conserved F or W are not part of the CDR3 here.

V,J,CDR3
TRBV30,TRBJ1-5,AWSAQSDQPQH
TRBV10-3,TRBJ2-2,AISGPNTGELF
TRBV25-1,TRBJ2-7,ASSEYFEDSGLAGVEQY
TRBV27,TRBJ1-2,ASSSTGGGYGYT
TRBV7-9,TRBJ2-2,ASNPTTAGELF
TRBV28,TRBJ1-1,ASKGPNTEAF
TRBV4-1,TRBJ2-3,ASSPTEGSTDTQY
TRBV12-3/TRBV12-4,TRBJ1-5,ASSYLPDQPQH
TRBV28,TRBJ2-7,ASSLLGEGGEQY
TRBV25-1,TRBJ2-1,AIESDGNEQF
TRBV20-1,TRBJ2-1,SARKGTSGRGEQF
TRBV3-1,TRBJ2-5,ASSQRLYQETQY